Sequencing of this T cell receptor (beta chain) was carried out in a study of cytomegalovirus exposure and HLA in healthy donors. Study observations and caveats: It is likely that the observed cluster of highly shared sequence variants was a sequencing artifact.

This clone was observed a single time. Its matching antigen is unknown. V shed 5 bases and J shed 2 bases, with 10 bases lying between them. This CDR3 has 14 residues. Germline lookup yields CDR1 LNHDA and CDR2 SQIVND (reference sequence). 60 Vbeta and 13 Jbeta primers were used in PCR. Clones were sequenced by immunoSEQ multiplex PCR, and TCRdb holds only the in-frame ones, with some missing. This sample has 90,000 to 150,000 clones, with about four fifths found just once. Material: PBMCs. The receptor was isolated from a woman aged 18-29 years in good health and CMV-seronegative. This sequence joins TRBV19 and TRBJ2-1; D remains ambiguous. The CDR3 loop reads CASSLAVTYNEQFF. The DNA of the CDR3 is TGTGCCAGTAGTCTGGCGGTAACCTACAATGAGCAGTTCTTC.